This TCR beta chain is from a study of cytomegalovirus exposure and HLA in healthy donors. This clone was detected once. Amplification used 60 Vbeta primers and 13 Jbeta primers. Clones were sequenced by immunoSEQ multiplex PCR, and TCRdb holds only the in-frame ones, with some missing. The sample includes 130,000 or so clones, about 70% seen only once; the top ten take approximately 2%. This CDR3 comprises 14 residues. Germline V gene data show CDR1 as SGHAT and CDR2 as FQNNGV. V was cut by 2 bases and J by 1 base, with 9 bases left in between. The sequence was collected from a woman between 40 and 55 years old in good health and CMV-seropositive. The chain has TRBV11-2 and TRBJ2-7, with D hard to call. What was sequenced was PBMCs. In DNA form, the CDR3 reads TGTGCCAGCAGCTTACAGATCCTTTCCTACGAGCAGTACTTC. Residues: CASSLQILSYEQYF.